One and the same sample provided the 28 T cell receptor beta chains below, sequenced in a study of cytomegalovirus exposure and HLA in healthy donors. With 60 Vbeta and 13 Jbeta primers, the PCR was carried out. Libraries were prepared by immunoSEQ multiplex PCR; TCRdb keeps only in-frame clonotypes and omits some of them. Of around 130,000 clones listed, approximately 78% were seen once; the top ten hold 2.9%. Sequenced material: PBMCs. Receptor source: a human donor in good health.

The chain combines TRBV5-6 with TRBJ2-7, with a weak D call TRBD1 (6 bases). V was cut by 0 bases and J by 5 bases, with 9 bases left in between. The CDR3 extends over 13 amino acids. Germline V gives CDR1 SGHDT, CDR2 YYEEEE. Written as DNA, the CDR3 is TGTGCCAGCAGCTTGGGGGGGCGGAACGAGCAGTACTTC. This sequence encodes CASSLGGRNEQYF.

V and J are TRBV5-6 and TRBJ1-5, with 8 bases matching TRBD1. Germline CDR1 is SGHDT and CDR2 is YYEEEE. The CDR3 spans 14 residues. V was pared by 4 bases and J by 2 bases, with 2 bases of the junction left unmatched. For the CDR3, the DNA is TGTGCCAGCAGCAGGGGACAGGGCAATCAGCCCCAGCATTTT. As protein: CASSRGQGNQPQHF.

This rearrangement joins TRBV5-1 to TRBJ2-1; 10 nucleotides agree with TRBD2. Looked up from germline, CDR1 is SGHRS and CDR2 is YFSETQ. The V gene end was trimmed by 4 bases and the J gene end by 6 bases; junction bases not matched to a gene: 7. There are 15 residues in the CDR3. CDR3: CASSTGLADPNEQFF. In DNA form, the CDR3 reads TGCGCCAGCAGCACCGGACTAGCGGACCCCAATGAGCAGTTCTTC.

V gene TRBV9 combines with J gene TRBJ1-2; 10 bases fit TRBD1. V trimming: 2 bases; J trimming: 7 bases; junction bases outside the gene matches: 5. The CDR3 runs to 14 residues. Germline V gives CDR1 SGDLS, CDR2 YYNGEE. Here the CDR3 reads CASSVGQGSAGYTF. CDR3 DNA sequence: TGTGCCAGCAGCGTGGGACAGGGGAGTGCTGGCTACACCTTC.

The chain couples TRBV7-2 to TRBJ2-7; 12 nucleotides agree with TRBD2. CDR1 and CDR2 from the germline V gene are SGHTA and FQGNSA. Trimming at V came to 5 bases and at J to 2 bases, leaving 16 bases not matched to a gene. CDR3 length equals 19 residues. This CDR3 is CASSGVPGLAGMPPYEQYF. Written as DNA, the CDR3 is TGTGCCAGCAGCGGAGTCCCGGGACTAGCGGGCATGCCCCCCTACGAGCAGTACTTC.

The chain has TRBV19 and TRBJ2-6; 7 bases are a match to TRBD1. V shed 3 bases, J shed 0 bases, and the junction held 5 bases outside the gene matches. CDR1 is LNHDA, CDR2 SQIVND, per germline (reference sequence). The CDR3 has 17 residues. The CDR3 reads CASSMRTGSSGANVLTF. The CDR3 DNA reads as TGTGCCAGTAGTATGCGGACAGGAAGCTCTGGGGCCAACGTCCTGACTTTC.

The chain has TRBV5-6 and TRBJ1-1, with D possibly matching TRBD1 (5 bases). Germline V gives CDR1 SGHDT, CDR2 YYEEEE. Trimming removed 0 bases from V and 0 bases from J, with 12 bases in between. The CDR3 has 16 amino acids. CDR3 in DNA: TGTGCCAGCAGCTTGGACCAGGGCAGGGTGAACACTGAAGCTTTCTTT. Protein product: CASSLDQGRVNTEAFF.

The V call is TRBV28, the J call TRBJ1-2; 7 positions match TRBD1. CDR1 is MDHEN, CDR2 SYDVKM, per germline. The CDR3 extends over 12 amino acids. Trimming cost V 4 bases and J 5 bases; bases outside gene matches: 1. CDR3 amino acids: CASSSGGYGYTF. The CDR3 bases are TGTGCCAGCAGTTCAGGGGGGTATGGCTACACCTTC.

This chain connects TRBV9 to TRBJ2-3; 9 positions agree with TRBD2. CDR1 SGDLS and CDR2 YYNGEE come from the germline V gene. J gave up 5 bases and V 3 bases, and 7 bases lay outside the gene matches. There are 15 residues in the CDR3. CDR3 amino acids: CASSETTSGIDTQYF. The CDR3 DNA follows: TGTGCCAGCAGCGAAACGACTAGCGGTATAGATACGCAGTATTTT.

The chain uses TRBV7-2 and TRBJ1-2, with no clear D. The CDR3 sequence is 13 residues long. Germline V gives CDR1 SGHTA, CDR2 FQGNSA. Trimming removed 3 bases from V and 1 base from J, with 6 bases in between. CDR3 sequence reads: CASSLDYNYGYTF. CDR3 coding DNA: TGTGCCAGCAGCTTGGACTATAACTATGGCTACACCTTC.

The rearrangement uses TRBV7-2 and TRBJ1-2, with D possibly being TRBD1 (6 bases). Per germline, CDR1 SGHTA and CDR2 FQGNSA. This CDR3 contains 16 residues. Trimming stripped 1 base from V and 0 bases from J, with 12 bases between. The CDR3, as DNA: TGTGCCAGCAGCTTAGTTCAGGGGATGTCTAACTATGGCTACACCTTC. Translation: CASSLVQGMSNYGYTF. Based on the CDR3 plus reference TRBV7-2 and TRBJ1-2, the full variable domain is GAGVSQSPSNKVTEKGKDVELRCDPISGHTALYWYRQSLGQGLEFLIYFQGNSAPDKSGLPSDRFSAERTGGSVSTLTIQRTQQEDSAVYLCASSLVQGMSNYGYTFGSGTRLTVV.

This chain links TRBV7-9 with TRBJ1-5; the match to TRBD1 covers 7 bases. The CDR3 length is 14 residues. Germline values: CDR1 SEHNR, CDR2 FQNEAQ (reference sequence). The J segment lost 6 bases and the V segment lost 6 bases, leaving 8 bases of the junction unmatched. As DNA, the CDR3 is TGTGCCAGCAGTCATACAGGGGTTGGTCAGCCCCAGCATTTT. This sequence encodes CASSHTGVGQPQHF.

The rearrangement joins TRBV5-1 to TRBJ1-4; possibly TRBD1 for D (6 bases). Looked up from germline, CDR1 is SGHRS and CDR2 is YFSETQ. The CDR3 extends over 17 amino acids. Trimming pared 0 bases from V and 0 bases from J, leaving 12 bases between. The DNA for the CDR3 is TGCGCCAGCAGCTTGGGGGGGCCACTGGCAACTAATGAAAAACTGTTTTTT. Encoded protein: CASSLGGPLATNEKLFF.

The chain couples TRBV21-1 to TRBJ1-5. TRBV21-1 is deemed a pseudogene. The CDR3 length is 12 residues. CDR3 nucleotides: TGTGCCGGGGGGGACAGCAATCAGCCCCAGCATTTT. As protein: CAGGDSNQPQHF.

The chain couples TRBV5-4 to TRBJ2-3, with 11 bases aligning to TRBD2. The CDR3 is 18 amino acids. Germline V CDR1 and CDR2: SGHNT, YYREEE (reference sequence). Unmatched junction bases numbered 15, after V lost 5 bases and J lost 4 bases. For the CDR3, the DNA is TGTGCCAGCAGGCCCAGATCTATCACTAGCGGGGGCGCAGATACGCAGTATTTT. Amino acids: CASRPRSITSGGADTQYF.

The V and J genes are TRBV7-2 and TRBJ2-7; 8 bases are shared with TRBD1. The length of the CDR3 is 14 residues. The V gene end was trimmed by 1 base and the J gene end by 4 bases; junction bases not matched to a gene: 3. CDR1 SGHTA and CDR2 FQGNSA come from the germline V gene. CDR3 in amino acids: CASSLGQGLYEQYF. CDR3 sequence (DNA): TGTGCCAGCAGCTTAGGACAGGGGTTGTACGAGCAGTACTTC. Complete variable domain (other parts from reference TRBV7-2 and TRBJ2-7): GAGVSQSPSNKVTEKGKDVELRCDPISGHTALYWYRQSLGQGLEFLIYFQGNSAPDKSGLPSDRFSAERTGGSVSTLTIQRTQQEDSAVYLCASSLGQGLYEQYFGPGTRLTVT.

V and J are TRBV25-1 and TRBJ2-3, with D perhaps matching TRBD2 (6 bases). Looked up from germline, CDR1 is MGHDK and CDR2 is SYGVNS. This CDR3 spans 14 amino acids. The V gene lost 2 bases and the J gene lost 6 bases, with 12 bases spanning the gap. CDR3 sequence (DNA): TGTGCCAGCAGTGAAGGAGGGGTGCGGGATACGCAGTATTTT. This encodes CASSEGGVRDTQYF.

The J gene is TRBJ1-2, the V gene TRBV4-3, with 10 positions matching TRBD1. Germline-derived CDR1 and CDR2 are LGHNA and YSLEER. The CDR3 is made up of 15 amino acids. The trim removed 3 bases at V and 1 base at J, leaving 2 bases unmatched. CDR3 protein: CASSQDRGVNYGYTF. CDR3 nucleotides: TGCGCCAGCAGCCAGGACAGGGGGGTTAACTATGGCTACACCTTC.

The chain recombines TRBV6-5 with TRBJ2-3, with 9 nucleotides matching TRBD1. V dropped 6 bases and J dropped 6; count of bases not matched to a gene: 4. This CDR3 has 13 amino acids. Per the germline V gene, CDR1 is MNHEY and CDR2 is SVGAGI. The chain's CDR3 is CASSKDRGDTQYF. CDR3 nucleotides: TGTGCCAGCAGCAAGGACAGGGGTGATACGCAGTATTTT.

This chain uses TRBV5-1 with TRBJ1-1, with D perhaps TRBD1 (6 bases). The length of the CDR3 is 16 residues. In germline, CDR1 is SGHRS, CDR2 YFSETQ. Trimming took 4 bases from V and 2 from J, leaving 18 bases between them. In nucleotides, the CDR3 is TGCGCCAGCAGCATGAGCAGGGGACGTATCAACACTGAAGCTTTCTTT. Translating gives CASSMSRGRINTEAFF. Complete variable domain (other parts from reference TRBV5-1 and TRBJ1-1): KAGVTQTPRYLIKTRGQQVTLSCSPISGHRSVSWYQQTPGQGLQFLFEYFSETQRNKGNFPGRFSGRQFSNSRSEMNVSTLELGDSALYLCASSMSRGRINTEAFFGQGTRLTVV.

The CDR3 protein is CASDRGSFGEIYEQYF. CDR3 DNA: TGTGCCAGCGACAGGGGATCTTTCGGAGAGATTTACGAGCAGTACTTC. The chain links TRBV2 to TRBJ2-7; 8 bases line up with TRBD1. This CDR3 region has 16 residues. The junction had 16 bases not matched to a gene; V was cut back by 8 bases and J by 4 bases. From germline, CDR1 is SNHLY and CDR2 FYNNEI.

This clone was recorded a few times. This chain links TRBV19 with TRBJ1-2; 10 bases align to TRBD1. There are 19 residues in the CDR3. J lost 8 bases, V lost 9 bases, and 27 bases had no gene match. Germline CDR1 LNHDA, CDR2 SQIVND (reference sequence). For the CDR3, the DNA is TGTGCCAGCGACTCCCCTTCCCTGACCGGGACAGGGGTTCGACGCGGCTACACCTTC. Amino acid sequence: CASDSPSLTGTGVRRGYTF.

This sequence joins TRBV27 and TRBJ2-5; 8 bases agree with TRBD2. Germline V CDR1 and CDR2: MNHEY, SMNVEV (reference sequence). This CDR3 is built from 16 residues. Trimming at V came to 5 bases and at J to 4 bases, leaving 12 bases not matched to a gene. The CDR3 nucleotides are TGTGCCAGCAGTCCCAGGATCACGGGGGGGGCAGAGACCCAGTACTTC. It codes for CASSPRITGGAETQYF.

V usage is TRBV21-1 and J usage is TRBJ2-3; the table's D gene call, TRBD2, was not cross checked with the DNA. TRBV21-1 has pseudogene status. The CDR3 consists of 11 residues. Here the CDR3 DNA reads TGTGCCAGCTACTACCCCGATACGCAGTATTTT. This gives the protein CASYYPDTQYF.

V gene TRBV19 combines with J gene TRBJ1-5; D is possibly TRBD1 (5 bases). Trimming removed 8 bases from V and 0 bases from J, with 17 bases in between. The CDR3 runs to 16 residues. Germline CDR1 is LNHDA and CDR2 is SQIVND (reference sequence). CDR3 coding DNA: TGTGCCAGTGGCGGGACGGGCTCTGGTAGCAATCAGCCCCAGCATTTT. Encoded protein: CASGGTGSGSNQPQHF.

This clone was observed a handful of times. This chain uses TRBV6-1 with TRBJ2-4, with TRBD2 matching 11 bases. Per the germline V gene, CDR1 is MNHNS and CDR2 is SASEGT. The CDR3 extends over 16 amino acids. V lost 4 bases, J lost 6 bases, and 8 bases stayed unmatched. The CDR3 bases are TGTGCCAGCAGTGCGACTAGCGGGGTGGGGGGAAACATTCAGTACTTC. Translation gives CASSATSGVGGNIQYF.

On this clone: The junction shows a germline mismatch at one end, possibly a read error. The rearrangement links TRBV7-9 to TRBJ2-3; 8 positions match TRBD2. The germline CDR1 and CDR2 sequences are SEHNR and FQNEAQ (reference sequence). This CDR3 has 15 residues. DNA of the CDR3: TGTTCCAGCAGCTTAACGGGGGGGGGCCCAGATACGCAGTATTTT. Translated, it gives CSSSLTGGGPDTQYF.

This sequence joins TRBV6-6 and TRBJ2-2; TRBD1 matches at 9 bases. CDR3 length: 13 amino acids. V lost 4 bases and J lost 10; bases outside the gene matches: 4. Germline loops: CDR1 MNHNY, CDR2 SVGAGI (reference sequence). CDR3 bases: TGTGCCAGCAGTTCGGGACAGGGAGAGGAGCTGTTTTTT. Its translation: CASSSGQGEELFF.